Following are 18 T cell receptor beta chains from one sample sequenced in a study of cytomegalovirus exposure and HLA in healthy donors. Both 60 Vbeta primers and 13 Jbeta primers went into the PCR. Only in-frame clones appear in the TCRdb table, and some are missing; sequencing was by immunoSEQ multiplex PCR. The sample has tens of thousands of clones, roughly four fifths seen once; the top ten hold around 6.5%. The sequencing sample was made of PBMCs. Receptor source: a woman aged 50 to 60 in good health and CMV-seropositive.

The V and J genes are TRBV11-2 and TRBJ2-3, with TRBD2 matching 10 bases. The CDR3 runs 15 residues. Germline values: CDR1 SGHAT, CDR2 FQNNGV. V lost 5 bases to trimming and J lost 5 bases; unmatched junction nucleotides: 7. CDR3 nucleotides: TGTGCCAGCAGCCCAATAGCGGGAGGATTAGATACGCAGTATTTT. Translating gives CASSPIAGGLDTQYF.

The DNA of the CDR3 is TGTGCCACCAGCGTCCGGGTCAGTGGAAAACTGTTTTTT. Its protein product is CATSVRVSGKLFF. This chain uses TRBV15 with TRBJ1-4; D remains unclear. This CDR3 has 13 amino acids. V was shortened by 5 bases and J by 10 bases, with 14 bases between the two germline ends. Germline V CDR1 and CDR2: LNHNV, YYDKDF (reference sequence).

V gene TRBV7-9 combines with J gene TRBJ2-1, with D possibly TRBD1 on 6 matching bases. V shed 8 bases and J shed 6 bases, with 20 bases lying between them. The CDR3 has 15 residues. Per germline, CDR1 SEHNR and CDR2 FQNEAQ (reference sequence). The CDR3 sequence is CASRRDTRRVNEQFF. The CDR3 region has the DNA TGTGCCAGCCGCCGGGACACCAGGCGCGTCAATGAGCAGTTCTTC.

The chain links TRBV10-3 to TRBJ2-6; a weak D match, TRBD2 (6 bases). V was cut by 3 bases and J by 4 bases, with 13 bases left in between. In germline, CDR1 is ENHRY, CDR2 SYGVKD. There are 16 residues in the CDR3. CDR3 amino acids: CAISDSGGPGANVLTF. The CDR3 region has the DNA TGTGCCATCAGTGACTCCGGAGGGCCCGGGGCCAACGTCCTGACTTTC.

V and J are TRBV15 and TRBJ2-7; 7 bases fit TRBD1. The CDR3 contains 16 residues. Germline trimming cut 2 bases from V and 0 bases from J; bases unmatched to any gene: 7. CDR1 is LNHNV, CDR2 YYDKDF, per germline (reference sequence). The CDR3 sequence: CATSRMDRQSSYEQYF. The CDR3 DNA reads TGTGCCACCAGCAGAATGGACAGGCAAAGCTCCTACGAGCAGTACTTC.

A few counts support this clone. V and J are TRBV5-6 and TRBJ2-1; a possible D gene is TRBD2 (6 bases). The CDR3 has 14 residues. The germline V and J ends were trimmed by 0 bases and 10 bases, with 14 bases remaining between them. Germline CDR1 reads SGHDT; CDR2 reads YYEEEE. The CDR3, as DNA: TGTGCCAGCAGCTTGGAACGGGAGCGAGAGGAGCAGTTCTTC. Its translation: CASSLEREREEQFF.

This CDR3 reads CASSMTGATEAFF. The CDR3 DNA sequence: TGTGCCAGCAGTATGACAGGGGCCACTGAAGCTTTCTTT. The chain joins TRBV6-5 to TRBJ1-1; TRBD1 matches 8 bases. Germline values: CDR1 MNHEY, CDR2 SVGAGI. This CDR3 is 13 amino acids long. V trimming: 5 bases; J trimming: 4 bases; junction bases outside the gene matches: 3.

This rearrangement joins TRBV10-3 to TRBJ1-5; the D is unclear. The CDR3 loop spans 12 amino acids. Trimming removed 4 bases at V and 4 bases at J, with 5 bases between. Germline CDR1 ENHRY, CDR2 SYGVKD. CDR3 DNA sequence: TGTGCCATCAGTGCCCTGAATCAGCCCCAGCATTTT. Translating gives CAISALNQPQHF.

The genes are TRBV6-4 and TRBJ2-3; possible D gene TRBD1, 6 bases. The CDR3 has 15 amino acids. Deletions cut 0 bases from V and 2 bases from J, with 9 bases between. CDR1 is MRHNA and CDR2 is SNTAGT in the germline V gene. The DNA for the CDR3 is TGTGCCAGCAGTGACTCTTCAGGGGCCACAGATACGCAGTATTTT. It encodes CASSDSSGATDTQYF.

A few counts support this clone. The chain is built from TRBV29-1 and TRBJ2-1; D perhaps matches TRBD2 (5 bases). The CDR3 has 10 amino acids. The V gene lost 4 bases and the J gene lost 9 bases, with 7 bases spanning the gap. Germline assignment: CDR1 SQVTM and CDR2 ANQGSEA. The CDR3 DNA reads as TGCAGCGTTGGCGGAGGTGAGCAGTTCTTC. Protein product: CSVGGGEQFF.

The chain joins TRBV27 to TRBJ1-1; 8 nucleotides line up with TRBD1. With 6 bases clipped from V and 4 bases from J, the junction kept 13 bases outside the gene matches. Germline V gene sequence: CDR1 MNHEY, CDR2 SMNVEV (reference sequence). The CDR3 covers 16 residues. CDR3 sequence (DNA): TGTGCCAGCAGCATAAAGTTGACAGGGGTGACCACTGAAGCTTTCTTT. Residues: CASSIKLTGVTTEAFF.

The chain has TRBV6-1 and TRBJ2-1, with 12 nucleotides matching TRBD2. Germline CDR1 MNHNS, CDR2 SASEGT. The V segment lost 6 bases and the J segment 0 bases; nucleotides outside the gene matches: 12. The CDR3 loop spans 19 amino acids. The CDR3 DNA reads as TGTGCCAGCAGGGAAAGAAAGACTAGCGGGAGAAACTCCTACAATGAGCAGTTCTTC. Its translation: CASRERKTSGRNSYNEQFF.

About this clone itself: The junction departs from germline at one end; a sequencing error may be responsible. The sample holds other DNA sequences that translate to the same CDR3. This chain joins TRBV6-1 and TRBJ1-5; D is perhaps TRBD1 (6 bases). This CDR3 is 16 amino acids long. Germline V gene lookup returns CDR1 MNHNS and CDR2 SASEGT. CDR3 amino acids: CASSELTGYSNQPQHF. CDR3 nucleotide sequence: TGTGCCAGCAGTGAACTGACAGGTTATAGCAATCAGCCTCAGCATTTT.

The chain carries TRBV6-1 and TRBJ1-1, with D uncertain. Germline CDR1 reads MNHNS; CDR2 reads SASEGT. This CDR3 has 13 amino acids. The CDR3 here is CAAGRHRNTEAFF. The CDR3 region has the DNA TGTGCGGCGGGGAGACATAGAAACACTGAAGCTTTCTTT.

The CDR3 DNA is TGTGCCAGCTCACCACAACAGGCGGGCAATCAGCCCCAGCATTTT. This sequence encodes CASSPQQAGNQPQHF. The chain is built from TRBV18 and TRBJ1-5, with a weak D call TRBD1 (5 bases). The V end lost 1 base, the J end lost 2 bases, and 9 bases lay between the germline ends. The length of the CDR3 is 15 residues. CDR1 and CDR2 (germline): KGHSH, LQKENI.

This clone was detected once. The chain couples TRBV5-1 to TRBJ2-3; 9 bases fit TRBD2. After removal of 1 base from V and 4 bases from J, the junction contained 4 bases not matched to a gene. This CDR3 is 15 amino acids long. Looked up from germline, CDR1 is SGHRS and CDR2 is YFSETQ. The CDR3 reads CASSLLAGVADTQYF. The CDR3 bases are TGCGCCAGCAGCTTGTTAGCGGGAGTGGCAGATACGCAGTATTTT.

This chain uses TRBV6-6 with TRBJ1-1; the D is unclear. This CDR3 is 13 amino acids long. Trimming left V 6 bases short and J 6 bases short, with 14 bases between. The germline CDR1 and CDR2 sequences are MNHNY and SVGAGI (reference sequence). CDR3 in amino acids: CASSNTGLAEAFF. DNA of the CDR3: TGTGCCAGCAGCAACACGGGGTTAGCTGAAGCTTTCTTT.

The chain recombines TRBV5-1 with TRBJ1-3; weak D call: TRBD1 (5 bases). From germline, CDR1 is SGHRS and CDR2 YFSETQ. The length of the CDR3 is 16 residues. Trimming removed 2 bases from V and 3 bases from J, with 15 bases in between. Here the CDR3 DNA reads TGCGCCAGCAGCTTTTCGGGAGGGGCAAGTGGAAACACCATATATTTT. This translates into CASSFSGGASGNTIYF.